The 26 T cell receptor beta chains given below trace back to one sample, sequenced in a study of vaccination and CD4 T cells after COVID-19. For these TCRs, the target antigens are not known. The treatment is: approximately 9-day PBMC culture with coronavirus spike peptide pools or control peptides (ViraFEST assay). Cultured CD4+ T-cell DNA underwent Oncomine TCR Beta short-read sequencing. TCRdb used MiXCR to reprocess the PCR reads, holding one entry per CDR3 protein. The sample holds some 26,000 distinct CDR3 sequences, roughly 71% seen once. The specimen was CD4+ T cells from blood, cultured in vitro, collected after SARS-CoV-2 vaccination. The receptors derive from a human donor who received a COVID-19 vaccine.

The chain carries TRBV7-8 and TRBJ2-1; 7 bases are shared with TRBD2. The J segment lost 5 bases and the V segment lost 0 bases, leaving 10 bases of the junction unmatched. Germline V gene data show CDR1 as SGHVS and CDR2 as FQNEAQ. There are 17 residues in the CDR3. The CDR3 DNA is TGTGCCAGCAGCTTAGCACGCCGACTAGCCCCCAACAATGAGCAGTTCTTC. As protein: CASSLARRLAPNNEQFF.

CDR3 loop: CASSPLRDRNTEAFF. The CDR3 DNA sequence: TGTGCCAGCAGCCCCCTCCGGGACAGGAACACTGAAGCTTTCTTT. The genes are TRBV7-9 and TRBJ1-1; TRBD1 matches at 7 bases. J gave up 1 base and V 5 bases, and 7 bases lay outside the gene matches. Germline CDR1 is SEHNR and CDR2 is FQNEAQ (reference sequence). CDR3 length equals 15 residues.

In its sample, this clonotype is medium-sized (0.01 to 0.1%). The chain combines TRBV9 with TRBJ1-4; tentative D call: TRBD1 (5 bases). The germline V and J ends were trimmed by 4 bases and 3 bases, with 13 bases remaining between them. Germline V gene data show CDR1 as SGDLS and CDR2 as YYNGEE. There are 15 residues in the CDR3. CDR3 bases: TGTGCCAGCAGCCAACAGGTGGGGCCTAATGAAAAACTGTTTTTT. This encodes CASSQQVGPNEKLFF.

The rearrangement joins TRBV7-3 to TRBJ2-3; 10 bases match TRBD2. CDR3 length: 18 amino acids. Germline V CDR1 and CDR2: SGHTA, FQGTGA. V dropped 0 bases and J dropped 2; count of bases not matched to a gene: 8. CDR3 sequence: CASSLTGASGGDTDTQYF. The CDR3, as DNA: TGTGCCAGCAGCTTAACCGGGGCCAGCGGGGGGGACACAGATACGCAGTATTTT.

J is TRBJ2-5 and V is TRBV18; 10 bases are shared with TRBD2. The germline CDR1 and CDR2 sequences are KGHSH and LQKENI. This CDR3 has 17 amino acids. With 2 bases clipped from V and 4 bases from J, the junction kept 10 bases outside the gene matches. The CDR3 reads CASSPASGGAGAETQYF. The CDR3 DNA follows: TGTGCCAGCTCACCAGCGAGCGGGGGGGCTGGCGCAGAGACCCAGTACTTC.

This chain connects TRBV27 to TRBJ2-1; D remains unclear. CDR3 size: 11 residues. Germline V gene lookup returns CDR1 MNHEY and CDR2 SMNVEV (reference sequence). V was clipped by 5 bases and J by 8 bases, with 7 bases between them. The CDR3 is CASSGKYEQFF. CDR3 nucleotide sequence: TGTGCCAGCAGTGGCAAATATGAGCAGTTCTTC.

Of note for this clonotype: The DNA is omitted, as the CDR3 cannot be located on it reliably, and the CDR3 follows TCRdb's listing. The CDR3 reads CASRAYRDLERDYEQYF. The gene calls are TRBV6-1 and TRBJ2-7; the table's D gene call, TRBD2, was not cross checked with the DNA. The CDR3 numbers 17 amino acids, ends counted. From germline, CDR1 is MNHNS and CDR2 SASEGT.

The chain links TRBV19 to TRBJ1-1, with no clear D. The length of the CDR3 is 15 residues. Per the germline V gene, CDR1 is LNHDA and CDR2 is SQIVND (reference sequence). Trimming stripped 3 bases from V and 1 base from J, with 12 bases between. Written as DNA, the CDR3 is TGTGCCAGTAGTATTCGAGTAGGGCCGAACACTGAAGCTTTCTTT. Translation: CASSIRVGPNTEAFF.

The chain recombines TRBV30 with TRBJ1-2; no clear D gene. The CDR3 is 12 amino acids. Germline lookup yields CDR1 GTSNPN and CDR2 SVGIG (reference sequence). Trimming took off 2 bases at V and 2 bases at J, with 6 bases between the two ends. In DNA form, the CDR3 reads TGTGCCTGGAGTTTCCAGAACTATGGCTACACCTTC. Amino acid sequence: CAWSFQNYGYTF.

The chain has TRBV5-4 and TRBJ2-3; 15 bases map to TRBD2. J was trimmed by 3 bases and V by 4 bases; bases with no gene match: 3. This CDR3 comprises 16 residues. CDR1 and CDR2 (germline): SGHNT, YYREEE (reference sequence). The CDR3 loop is CASSKGLAGGTDTQYF. The CDR3 DNA is TGTGCCAGCAGCAAGGGACTAGCGGGGGGTACAGATACGCAGTATTTT.

The V gene is TRBV5-1, the J gene TRBJ1-5, with TRBD1 matching over 9 bases. Germline CDR1 SGHRS, CDR2 YFSETQ. J lost 6 bases, V lost 6 bases, and 4 bases had no gene match. This CDR3 has 13 amino acids. CDR3 protein: CASNPGQGQPQHF. CDR3 sequence (DNA): TGCGCCAGCAACCCGGGACAGGGTCAGCCCCAGCATTTT.

This clonotype was found once. V gene TRBV5-6 combines with J gene TRBJ2-7; weak D call: TRBD1 (5 bases). V was cut by 2 bases and J by 1 base, with 13 bases left in between. The CDR3 is 15 amino acids. Germline V lookup: CDR1 SGHDT, CDR2 YYEEEE. CDR3 in DNA: TGTGCCAGCAGCTTAAGCGACAGTTTGTCCTACGAGCAGTACTTC. Its protein is CASSLSDSLSYEQYF.

This clonotype has a handful of counts. The chain links TRBV15 to TRBJ2-2, with 7 bases matching TRBD1. V was pared by 0 bases and J by 2 bases, with 3 bases of the junction left unmatched. The CDR3 loop spans 16 amino acids. Germline V gene data show CDR1 as LNHNV and CDR2 as YYDKDF (reference sequence). CDR3 DNA: TGTGCCACCAGCAGAGAGTACAGGGGTAACACCGGGGAGCTGTTTTTT. It specifies CATSREYRGNTGELFF.

The chain combines TRBV6-1 with TRBJ1-1; D gene ambiguous. The CDR3 loop spans 12 amino acids. Germline V gene data show CDR1 as MNHNS and CDR2 as SASEGT. V was pared by 7 bases and J by 5 bases, with 11 bases between. CDR3 protein: CASMGIGTEAFF. In nucleotides, the CDR3 is TGTGCCAGCATGGGAATAGGTACTGAAGCTTTCTTT.

This clonotype was recorded a few times. This rearrangement joins TRBV11-2 to TRBJ2-3; perhaps D is TRBD1 or TRBD2 (5 bases each). With 6 bases removed from V and 5 bases from J, the gap between germline ends came to 9 bases. Per germline, CDR1 SGHAT and CDR2 FQNNGV. This CDR3 has 12 residues. The CDR3 nucleotides are TGTGCCAGCAGTCAGGGAGTAGATACGCAGTATTTT. Residues: CASSQGVDTQYF.

This chain links TRBV12-3 or TRBV12-4 with TRBJ1-1; 9 bases are shared with TRBD1. The CDR3 sequence is 14 residues long. The V segment lost 7 bases and the J segment 3 bases; nucleotides outside the gene matches: 6. CDR3 sequence: CASTEQGADTEAFF. CDR3 coding DNA: TGTGCCAGCACCGAACAGGGGGCGGACACTGAAGCTTTCTTT.

This clonotype qualifies as large. V usage is TRBV7-3 and J usage is TRBJ2-5; TRBD2 might be the D (5 bases). The ends were cut back, 5 bases at V and 0 bases at J, with 16 bases in the middle. Germline CDR1 is SGHTA and CDR2 is FQGTGA. The CDR3 extends over 16 amino acids. CDR3 bases: TGTGCCAGCAGCCCCCGGCGGGTTACGTACCAAGAGACCCAGTACTTC. Its translation is CASSPRRVTYQETQYF. The full variable domain, its missing parts supplied by reference TRBV7-3 and TRBJ2-5, is GAGVSQTPSNKVTEKGKYVELRCDPISGHTALYWYRQSLGQGPEFLIYFQGTGAADDSGLPNDRFFAVRPEGSVSTLKIQRTERGDSAVYLCASSPRRVTYQETQYFGPGTRLLVL.

The V call is TRBV6-1, the J call TRBJ2-1, with a tentative D call TRBD2 (5 bases). The CDR3 loop spans 15 amino acids. The germline gives CDR1 MNHNS, CDR2 SASEGT. V lost 7 bases and J lost 5, with 18 bases in between. CDR3 sequence: CASTSGRTYDNEQFF. CDR3 nucleotide sequence: TGTGCCAGCACGTCGGGAAGAACATACGACAATGAGCAGTTCTTC.

The chain carries TRBV20-1 and TRBJ2-7; 9 bases align to TRBD2. The germline CDR1 and CDR2 sequences are DFQATT and SNEGSKA (reference sequence). This CDR3 is 14 amino acids long. J lost 1 base, V lost 5 bases, and 6 bases had no gene match. For the CDR3, the DNA is TGCAGTGCTCAACTAGCGGGTGTTTCCTACGAGCAGTACTTC. It yields the protein CSAQLAGVSYEQYF.

V and J are TRBV20-1 and TRBJ2-7; D assignment may be TRBD1 or TRBD2 (5 bases each). This CDR3 region has 15 residues. V dropped 5 bases and J dropped 0 bases, with 17 bases sitting between them. CDR1 is DFQATT and CDR2 is SNEGSKA in the germline V gene (reference sequence). The CDR3 here is CSARDGEKVSYEQYF. The CDR3 DNA follows: TGCAGTGCTCGGGACGGAGAGAAAGTCTCCTACGAGCAGTACTTC.

This chain uses TRBV2 with TRBJ1-2; no definite D call. V lost 4 bases, J lost 0 bases, and 9 bases lay in between. The length of the CDR3 is 14 residues. The germline CDR1 and CDR2 sequences are SNHLY and FYNNEI. The CDR3 bases are TGTGCCAGCAGTGCAGTGACTGCTAACTATGGCTACACCTTC. This translates into CASSAVTANYGYTF.

CDR3 sequence: CASSSTGTGRDGYTF. CDR3 nucleotide sequence: TGTGCCAGCAGCTCGACCGGGACAGGGAGGGATGGCTACACCTTC. V usage is TRBV7-3 and J usage is TRBJ1-2; TRBD1 matches 9 bases. The CDR3 runs 15 residues. Per the germline V gene, CDR1 is SGHTA and CDR2 is FQGTGA. J lost 6 bases, V lost 4 bases, and 9 bases had no gene match.

This sequence joins TRBV27 and TRBJ1-2, with 9 bases identical to TRBD1. Germline lookup yields CDR1 MNHEY and CDR2 SMNVEV (reference sequence). This CDR3 region has 13 residues. The V gene end was trimmed by 6 bases and the J gene end by 6 bases; junction bases not matched to a gene: 5. The CDR3 reads CASSFTGGDGYTF. The CDR3 DNA is TGTGCCAGCAGCTTTACAGGGGGCGATGGCTACACCTTC.

The chain carries TRBV25-1 and TRBJ1-1; D not certain. The germline gives CDR1 MGHDK, CDR2 SYGVNS. V was cut by 2 bases and J by 4 bases, with 14 bases left in between. The CDR3 has 15 amino acids. CDR3 in amino acids: CASSERASLSTEAFF. CDR3 sequence (DNA): TGTGCCAGCAGTGAACGGGCCTCCCTGAGCACTGAAGCTTTCTTT.

The V call is TRBV19, the J call TRBJ1-2; D is undetermined. The CDR3 extends over 13 amino acids. V was shortened by 3 bases and J by 3 bases, with 8 bases between the two germline ends. Germline CDR1 is LNHDA and CDR2 is SQIVND (reference sequence). As DNA, the CDR3 is TGTGCCAGTAGTATTCAGACACACTATGGCTACACCTTC. The encoded protein is CASSIQTHYGYTF.

J is TRBJ2-5 and V is TRBV20-1; 12 bases fit TRBD1. J lost 5 bases, V lost 0 bases, and 4 bases had no gene match. This CDR3 region has 15 residues. In germline, CDR1 is DFQATT, CDR2 SNEGSKA (reference sequence). The CDR3 protein is CSARDGTGGLETQYF. For the CDR3, the DNA is TGCAGTGCTAGAGATGGGACAGGGGGCCTGGAGACCCAGTACTTC.